This entry concerns a single T cell receptor (beta chain). Its antigen is undetermined. The sample belongs to a study of blood T cells in healthy people across ages. CDR1 is DFQATT and CDR2 is SNEGSKA in the germline V gene (reference sequence). The CDR3 runs 14 residues. Regarding the study as a whole: CMV status of donors was not determined, possibly confounding expanded clonotype changes. Since the PBMCs were unsorted, naive and antigen-experienced cells could not be conclusively compared. Those diversity estimates obtained from one million T cells were thought to be underestimates.

It was with a sample-barcoded 5' primer and a J-beta primer mix that a second PCR of about 6 to 12 cycles was run. Every cDNA molecule bore a tag from a template-switch adaptor containing 12 random nucleotides. In TCRdb, the 5' RACE reads were re-called with MiXCR into one record per CDR3 protein. The sample has 550,000 to 800,000 distinct CDR3 sequences, around a fifth seen once. The chain is built from TRBV20-1 and TRBJ2-5, with 8 bases aligning to TRBD1. The DNA end lines up better with TRBJ2-7; the J call may be wrong. The sequence came from a man aged 65-85 years in good health. What was sequenced was blood. CDR3 coding DNA: TGCAGTGCTAGACCGACAGGGGTTTATTACGAGCAGTACTTC. It yields the protein CSARPTGVYYEQYF.